What follows are 32 T cell receptor beta chains derived from one specimen sequenced in a study of cytomegalovirus exposure and HLA in healthy donors. Primers: 60 Vbeta forward and 13 Jbeta reverse. Produced via immunoSEQ multiplex PCR; TCRdb's table is partial and in-frame only. The table shows 90,000 to 120,000 clones, with 70% occurring only once. Sequences were obtained from PBMCs. The source of these receptors is a man aged 35 to 55 in good health and CMV-seropositive.

This clone has just one count. This chain connects TRBV6-1 to TRBJ2-4, with 7 bases matching TRBD1. This CDR3 comprises 15 residues. Unmatched junction bases numbered 12, after V lost 2 bases and J lost 11 bases. The germline V gene encodes CDR1 MNHNS and CDR2 SASEGT. The DNA for the CDR3 is TGTGCCAGCAGTGAATGGACAGGAGGAAGATCCGTTCAGTACTTC. It is translated as CASSEWTGGRSVQYF.

To note about this clone: Other DNA sequences in this sample translate to the same CDR3. The rearrangement uses TRBV4-1 and TRBJ1-2; TRBD1 matches 11 bases. Germline V gene data show CDR1 as MGHRA and CDR2 as YSYEKL. This CDR3 is 15 amino acids long. Losses at the gene ends were 3 bases for V and 5 bases for J; bases not matched to a gene: 5. The CDR3 region has the DNA TGCGCCAGCAGCCAGGAGGGGACAGGGGGGTATGGCTACACCTTC. This codes for CASSQEGTGGYGYTF.

The chain recombines TRBV4-1 with TRBJ2-1, with 9 nucleotides matching TRBD2. CDR1 MGHRA and CDR2 YSYEKL come from the germline V gene. This CDR3 has 17 residues. V lost 0 bases, J lost 4 bases, and 7 bases stayed unmatched. The CDR3 region has the DNA TGCGCCAGCAGCCAAGATCCATCTAGCGGGACGTACAATGAGCAGTTCTTC. This codes for CASSQDPSSGTYNEQFF.

This chain links TRBV9 with TRBJ1-1, with 10 bases lining up with TRBD1. Trimming removed 4 bases from V and 3 bases from J; junction bases left unmatched: 6. The CDR3 sequence is 15 residues long. CDR1 SGDLS and CDR2 YYNGEE come from the germline V gene. This chain's CDR3 is CASSLTTGGYTEAFF. The CDR3 DNA reads as TGTGCCAGCAGCCTAACGACAGGGGGCTACACTGAAGCTTTCTTT.

This clone was picked up a small number of times. The rearrangement links TRBV11-3 to TRBJ2-1, with 7 bases lining up with TRBD2. The trim removed 6 bases at V and 4 bases at J, leaving 3 bases unmatched. Germline values: CDR1 SGHNT, CDR2 YENEEA. The CDR3 consists of 13 residues. The CDR3 spells CASRGGLYNEQFF. The CDR3 DNA reads as TGTGCCAGCAGGGGGGGGTTGTACAATGAGCAGTTCTTC.

The J gene is TRBJ2-5, the V gene TRBV13; the D is unclear. The CDR3 is 13 residues long. From germline, CDR1 is PRHDT and CDR2 FYEKMQ (reference sequence). The V end was cut by 6 bases, the J end by 1 base, with 9 bases between. The CDR3 DNA reads as TGTGCCAGCAGTCGTCGGTCCCAAGAGACCCAGTACTTC. Protein sequence: CASSRRSQETQYF.

The chain couples TRBV6-5 to TRBJ1-6; 8 bases line up with TRBD1. This CDR3 comprises 15 residues. J gave up 8 bases and V 6 bases, and 9 bases lay outside the gene matches. Germline values: CDR1 MNHEY, CDR2 SVGAGI. The CDR3 region is CASRLQGAKDSPLHF. DNA for the CDR3: TGTGCCAGCAGGCTGCAGGGGGCGAAGGATTCACCCCTCCACTTT.

This chain connects TRBV4-1 to TRBJ2-1, with 8 bases identical to TRBD2. Germline V gene sequence: CDR1 MGHRA, CDR2 YSYEKL. The trim removed 4 bases at V and 8 bases at J, leaving 7 bases unmatched. The CDR3 is 14 residues long. CDR3 sequence reads: CASSPGRGVDEQFF. CDR3 DNA: TGCGCCAGCAGCCCGGGGCGGGGGGTCGATGAGCAGTTCTTC.

In its sample, this clone was seen a few times. The genes are TRBV27 and TRBJ1-6, with TRBD1 as a possible D gene (5 bases). The germline gives CDR1 MNHEY, CDR2 SMNVEV (reference sequence). There are 13 residues in the CDR3. Trimming removed 5 bases from V and 13 bases from J, with 15 bases in between. The CDR3 here is CASSPGHQFPLHF. The CDR3 DNA reads TGTGCCAGCAGTCCAGGACACCAGTTCCCCCTCCACTTT.

This clone was observed once. The rearrangement uses TRBV18 and TRBJ2-1, with no clear D. V was pared by 1 base and J by 6 bases, with 10 bases between. The CDR3 runs to 14 residues. In germline, CDR1 is KGHSH, CDR2 LQKENI. As DNA, the CDR3 is TGTGCCAGCTCACCACTCTCACCGAGCAATGAGCAGTTCTTC. Translation: CASSPLSPSNEQFF. Filled out from reference TRBV18 and TRBJ2-1, the complete variable domain reads NAGVMQNPRHLVRRRGQEARLRCSPMKGHSHVYWYRQLPEEGLKFMVYLQKENIIDESGMPKERFSAEFPKEGPSILRIQQVVRGDSAAYFCASSPLSPSNEQFFGPGTRLTVL.

The rearrangement joins TRBV5-6 to TRBJ1-2; D remains ambiguous. The germline gives CDR1 SGHDT, CDR2 YYEEEE. V lost 4 bases and J 4 bases, leaving 20 bases between the germline ends. The CDR3 loop spans 16 amino acids. The CDR3 sequence: CASSRPVVGEGYGYTF. The CDR3 nucleotides are TGTGCCAGCAGCCGGCCGGTGGTCGGGGAGGGCTATGGCTACACCTTC.

The chain uses TRBV6-6 and TRBJ2-4; D may be TRBD2 (5 bases). The CDR3 runs to 14 residues. The germline gives CDR1 MNHNY, CDR2 SVGAGI (reference sequence). CDR3 DNA: TGTGCATCTCGTGGGGAGTTAGCCAAAAACATTCAGTACTTC. Translation: CASRGELAKNIQYF.

This chain joins TRBV5-1 and TRBJ2-1; D possibly corresponds to TRBD1 (6 bases). Trimming shortened V by 7 bases and J by 2 bases, and 13 bases separated the two germline ends. The CDR3 loop spans 14 amino acids. The V gene's germline CDR1 is SGHRS and CDR2 YFSETQ. CDR3: CASGAGAPYNEQFF. The DNA for the CDR3 is TGCGCCAGCGGGGCAGGGGCCCCCTACAATGAGCAGTTCTTC.

This rearrangement joins TRBV5-8 to TRBJ2-7; 7 nucleotides align to TRBD1. The trim removed 0 bases at V and 3 bases at J, leaving 3 bases unmatched. The length of the CDR3 is 14 residues. Germline lookup yields CDR1 SGHTS and CDR2 YDEGEE. The CDR3: CASSLEGGNYEQYV. The CDR3 DNA reads TGTGCCAGCAGCTTGGAAGGGGGCAACTACGAGCAGTACGTC.

This sequence joins TRBV30 and TRBJ2-3, with 7 bases lining up with TRBD1. CDR3 length: 13 residues. The germline V gene encodes CDR1 GTSNPN and CDR2 SVGIG (reference sequence). V shed 5 bases and J 1 base; nucleotides not matched to a gene: 3. The CDR3 sequence: CAWGTGGTDTQYF. The CDR3 region has the DNA TGTGCCTGGGGTACAGGGGGCACAGATACGCAGTATTTT.

The J gene is TRBJ2-2, the V gene TRBV6-4; D might be TRBD1 (5 bases). Germline V CDR1 and CDR2: MRHNA, SNTAGT. Trimming cost V 7 bases and J 7 bases, with 13 bases left between them. The CDR3 contains 13 residues. CDR3 nucleotide sequence: TGTGCCAGCAAGGGCAGGGCTGGCGGGGAGCTGTTTTTT. It yields the protein CASKGRAGGELFF.

The chain employs TRBV10-3 and TRBJ2-3; D might be TRBD1 (5 bases). Germline CDR1 and CDR2: ENHRY and SYGVKD. The CDR3 loop spans 16 amino acids. The germline V and J ends were trimmed by 1 base and 1 base, with 12 bases remaining between them. The DNA of the CDR3 is TGTGCCATCAGTGAGTTACTCATACAGGGCACAGATACGCAGTATTTT. Translated, it gives CAISELLIQGTDTQYF.

This clone appeared a few times. The J gene is TRBJ2-7, the V gene TRBV4-3; maybe TRBD1 (5 bases). The CDR3 runs 15 residues. Germline loops: CDR1 LGHNA, CDR2 YSLEER. V shed 1 base and J shed 3 bases, with 13 bases lying between them. The CDR3 DNA sequence: TGCGCCAGCAGCCAAGTGGTGCAGGGCGGCTACGAGCAGTACTTC. Its translation: CASSQVVQGGYEQYF.

This clone was counted only a few times. This chain links TRBV19 with TRBJ2-1, with 10 bases fitting TRBD2. The V gene's germline CDR1 is LNHDA and CDR2 SQIVND (reference sequence). Losses at the gene ends were 11 bases for V and 7 bases for J; bases not matched to a gene: 17. This CDR3 has 16 amino acids. CDR3 in DNA: TGTGCCTGCCAAGTTTCAGCGGGAGGGCCCAAGAATGAGCAGTTCTTC. It is translated as CACQVSAGGPKNEQFF.

This clone has more than one count but fewer than ten. This chain uses TRBV7-3 with TRBJ1-2, with TRBD1 as a possible D gene (5 bases). The V end was cut by 3 bases, the J end by 5 bases, with 7 bases between. Germline CDR1 SGHTA, CDR2 FQGTGA. The CDR3 spans 12 residues. CDR3 DNA sequence: TGTGCCAGCAGCTTCGCAGGGTATGGCTACACCTTC. Translation: CASSFAGYGYTF.

The chain is built from TRBV15 and TRBJ1-4; the match to TRBD1 covers 10 bases. V shed 0 bases and J 4 bases; nucleotides not matched to a gene: 5. Germline CDR1 is LNHNV and CDR2 is YYDKDF (reference sequence). This CDR3 is built from 17 residues. The CDR3 DNA follows: TGTGCCACCAGCAGAGACCGACAGGGGGCGATTAATGAAAAACTGTTTTTT. Amino acid sequence: CATSRDRQGAINEKLFF. Together with reference TRBV15 and TRBJ1-4, the CDR3 gives the full variable domain: DAMVIQNPRYQVTQFGKPVTLSCSQTLNHNVMYWYQQKSSQAPKLLFHYYDKDFNNEADTPDNFQSRRPNTSFCFLDIRSPGLGDTAMYLCATSRDRQGAINEKLFFGSGTQLSVL.

The rearrangement uses TRBV30 and TRBJ2-7; D may be TRBD1 (5 bases). The CDR3 runs 12 residues. From germline, CDR1 is GTSNPN and CDR2 SVGIG (reference sequence). The V gene lost 2 bases and the J gene lost 6 bases, with 11 bases spanning the gap. As DNA, the CDR3 is TGTGCCTGGAGTAGGACATGGAGCGAGCAGTACTTC. This gives the protein CAWSRTWSEQYF.

This clone was recorded only once. The chain combines TRBV10-1 with TRBJ2-7; 11 bases align to TRBD1. The V segment lost 6 bases and the J segment 5 bases; nucleotides outside the gene matches: 6. CDR1 and CDR2 from the germline V gene are WNHNN and SYGVQD (reference sequence). CDR3 length: 14 residues. The CDR3 sequence: CASSPGQGVDEQYF. The CDR3 nucleotides are TGCGCCAGCAGCCCGGGACAGGGGGTCGACGAGCAGTACTTC.

This chain uses TRBV19 with TRBJ2-2; 11 positions agree with TRBD1. V trimming: 5 bases; J trimming: 5 bases; junction bases outside the gene matches: 7. This CDR3 is 16 amino acids long. Germline values: CDR1 LNHDA, CDR2 SQIVND (reference sequence). The DNA for the CDR3 is TGTGCCAGTAGTTCCGGGACAGGGGGATGGACCGGGGAGCTGTTTTTT. Protein sequence: CASSSGTGGWTGELFF.

V and J are TRBV27 and TRBJ2-1; 9 bases fit TRBD2. This CDR3 has 16 amino acids. Trimming took 2 bases from V and 6 from J; bases not matched to a gene: 8. Per germline, CDR1 MNHEY and CDR2 SMNVEV (reference sequence). CDR3 sequence (DNA): TGTGCCAGCAGTTTAAGCGCCGTACTAGCGGGCAATGAGCAGTTCTTC. It yields the protein CASSLSAVLAGNEQFF.

The chain employs TRBV19 and TRBJ1-5; D remains unclear. This CDR3 has 16 residues. Germline-derived CDR1 and CDR2 are LNHDA and SQIVND (reference sequence). Trimming removed 3 bases at V and 5 bases at J, with 17 bases between. The CDR3 coding sequence is TGTGCCAGTAGTATCCATCTGGGGAGAGTAGATCAGCCCCAGCATTTT. Protein sequence: CASSIHLGRVDQPQHF.

The chain carries TRBV2 and TRBJ1-2; 11 positions match TRBD1. The germline gives CDR1 SNHLY, CDR2 FYNNEI. CDR3 length: 17 amino acids. V lost 7 bases, J lost 2 bases, and 12 bases stayed unmatched. The CDR3, as DNA: TGTGCCAGCACTAAACGGGGACAGGGGGATACCAACTATGGCTACACCTTC. The encoded protein is CASTKRGQGDTNYGYTF.

The V gene is TRBV5-6, the J gene TRBJ2-1; 15 bases fit TRBD2. CDR3 length equals 16 residues. Trimming removed 4 bases from V and 7 bases from J; junction bases left unmatched: 6. Germline V gives CDR1 SGHDT, CDR2 YYEEEE. Here the CDR3 DNA reads TGTGCCAGCAGCCCGGAAGGGACTAGCGGGAGGAATGAGCAGTTCTTC. It yields the protein CASSPEGTSGRNEQFF.

The chain uses TRBV6-4 and TRBJ2-3, with 7 bases matching TRBD2. Germline V gene data show CDR1 as MRHNA and CDR2 as SNTAGT. V lost 2 bases and J lost 0; bases outside the gene matches: 2. CDR3 length equals 15 residues. Written as DNA, the CDR3 is TGTGCCAGCAGTGACCGCGGGGGAAGCACAGATACGCAGTATTTT. This sequence encodes CASSDRGGSTDTQYF.

This clone was picked up a small number of times. The V gene is TRBV10-1, the J gene TRBJ1-1; no definite D call. V was pared by 8 bases and J by 2 bases, with 12 bases between. This CDR3 spans 13 amino acids. Germline V gives CDR1 WNHNN, CDR2 SYGVQD (reference sequence). The DNA for the CDR3 is TGCGCCAGCGCTAGTAGCCCCAACACTGAAGCTTTCTTT. Translating gives CASASSPNTEAFF.

CDR3: CASSEWGLTQDTQYF. CDR3 nucleotide sequence: TGCGCCAGCAGTGAGTGGGGCCTAACCCAAGATACGCAGTATTTT. The J gene is TRBJ2-3, the V gene TRBV10-1; D perhaps matches TRBD1 (5 bases). The CDR3 spans 15 residues. Trimming stripped 1 base from V and 5 bases from J, with 13 bases between. Germline V CDR1 and CDR2: WNHNN, SYGVQD (reference sequence).

The rearrangement links TRBV5-4 to TRBJ1-2, with 7 positions matching TRBD1. The ends lost 4 bases at V and 2 bases at J; junction bases unmatched: 11. The length of the CDR3 is 16 residues. Germline CDR1 SGHNT, CDR2 YYREEE (reference sequence). CDR3 sequence reads: CASSRGQSGGNYGYTF. The CDR3 region has the DNA TGTGCCAGCAGCCGGGGACAGTCCGGGGGAAACTATGGCTACACCTTC.